Here is one T cell receptor (beta chain) with its context. Its antigen target is currently unknown. Base qualities are not recorded, but no much larger clone differs from it by a single base. The immunoSEQ Assay, a bias-controlled multiplex PCR, was used to amplify TCRbeta CDR3 regions from genomic DNA. As for the original processing: Within the assay, amplification of reference gene primers was used to estimate how many nucleated cells each sample contained. To quantify the absolute abundance of each unique TCRbeta CDR3 rearrangement, sequence reads were collapsed and filtered. For each sample, productive Simpson clonality was calculated by taking the square root of Simpson's diversity index across productive rearrangements. TCRdb's version of the immuneACCESS table is confined to in-frame rearrangements and falls short of the full clone set. An unresolved V gene accounts for under half of the shortfall where checked; the remainder is of unknown origin. For V, J and clone size, that table is used; D and trimming come from the DNA. Present in this sample are approximately 170,000 clones, around 84% of which were seen just once. More than 12% of the sample lies in the top ten.

One collaborating source in Seattle enrolled patients while the patients were actively infected and followed the patients over time throughout the course of disease. Each collaborating institution followed its own protocols to collect whole blood in K2EDTA tubes. For TCRbeta analysis, collaborator samples were shipped as frozen whole blood, as isolated PBMCs, or as DNA extracted from either sample type. The record originates from a study of blood T cell repertoires in COVID-19 (dated by TCRdb to about 2020). About the full investigation: Samples covering the acute and convalescent phases of COVID-19 were provided by collaborators in the United States, Italy and Spain. The dataset comprised deeply sampled blood TCRbeta repertoires from subjects exposed to, actively infected with, or recovered from COVID-19. Samples were obtained from the ongoing ImmuneRACE study (first 160 participants) and from over 1,000 subjects provided by 6 global collaborators. The prospective study material was composed of cDNA or gDNA derived from T cells, B-cell-depleted T cells, or PBMCs. The repertoires were made available in a free public database intended to serve as a resource for research on the immune response to SARS-CoV-2. Nearly every sample came with metadata listing a de-identified subject ID, COVID-19 status, age in years and sex. Where available, HLA class I and class II types were taken from metadata supplied by the sample provider and were not determined by assay-based typing.

General findings and caveats noted by the study authors: Clinical and demographic metadata were provided uncurated, with the amount varying by source and participant.

There are 14 amino acids in the CDR3, from cysteine to phenylalanine inclusive. Only the CDR3 portion is preserved as DNA: 42 bases, with reading frame beginning at the first base. In the germline V gene (reference sequence), CDR1 corresponds to LNHDA and CDR2 to SQIVND. V lost 3 bases and J lost 4 bases, and the count of bases not matched to a germline gene is 0. Sample: peripheral blood. Rearrangement joined TRBV19 to TRBJ2-3; 11 of the junction bases match TRBD2. The sequence was obtained from a woman aged 70-85 years with COVID-19, enrolled during active disease. The DNA reads as follows: TGTGCCAGTAGTATGGGACTAGCGGCAGATACGCAGTATTTT. Translation gives CASSMGLAADTQYF.